This entry lists 32 T cell receptor beta chains sequenced from one sample in a study of OX40 agonist ivuxolimab in advanced cancers. Data came from immunoSEQ multiplex PCR; TCRdb stores just in-frame clones and leaves some out. This table has over 70,000 clones, approximately 90% appearing once. The starting material was CD4+ or CD8+ T cells sorted from blood, obtained in a trial of the OX40 agonist ivuxolimab. The source is an adult with an advanced solid tumor such as melanoma, head and neck, liver or kidney cancer.

This chain connects TRBV6-5 to TRBJ2-5, with a weak D call TRBD1 (6 bases). V lost 2 bases, J lost 2 bases, and 9 bases lay in between. The CDR3 is 14 amino acids. Germline loops: CDR1 MNHEY, CDR2 SVGAGI. CDR3 sequence reads: CASSYVTGQETQYF. The CDR3 nucleotides are TGTGCCAGCAGTTACGTGACAGGACAAGAGACCCAGTACTTC.

The chain has TRBV7-9 and TRBJ1-3; unclear D gene. The CDR3 contains 14 residues. From germline, CDR1 is SEHNR and CDR2 FQNEAQ (reference sequence). V was cut by 4 bases and J by 0 bases, with 7 bases left in between. In DNA, the CDR3 is TGTGCCAGCAGCTATGACATCTCTGGAAACACCATATATTTT. This gives the protein CASSYDISGNTIYF.

This clone showed up just once. This sequence joins TRBV5-4 and TRBJ1-1; D is unclear. Germline values: CDR1 SGHNT, CDR2 YYREEE (reference sequence). There are 14 residues in the CDR3. Deletions cut 4 bases from V and 3 bases from J, with 13 bases between. CDR3 protein: CASSRAPSDTEAFF. The CDR3 DNA follows: TGTGCCAGCAGCCGCGCCCCATCAGACACTGAAGCTTTCTTT.

In this sample, this clone turned up once. The chain couples TRBV7-9 to TRBJ1-2; D is unclear. CDR1 is SEHNR and CDR2 is FQNEAQ in the germline V gene (reference sequence). The CDR3 loop spans 14 amino acids. V shed 2 bases and J shed 3 bases, with 10 bases lying between them. The CDR3 coding sequence is TGTGCCAGCAGCTTAACGGTTATAGACTATGGCTACACCTTC. Protein: CASSLTVIDYGYTF.

This chain connects TRBV18 to TRBJ2-6; D unresolved. V was pared by 4 bases and J by 2 bases, with 6 bases between. Looked up from germline, CDR1 is KGHSH and CDR2 is LQKENI. The CDR3 loop spans 14 amino acids. DNA of the CDR3: TGTGCCAGCTCACTATCGACTGGGGCCAACGTCCTGACTTTC. This gives the protein CASSLSTGANVLTF.

This chain links TRBV13 with TRBJ2-5, with 12 nucleotides matching TRBD2. CDR3 size: 19 residues. After removal of 1 base from V and 1 base from J, the junction contained 10 bases not matched to a gene. Germline V lookup: CDR1 PRHDT, CDR2 FYEKMQ (reference sequence). The CDR3 coding sequence is TGTGCCAGCAGCTTAGTCCTAGCGGGAGGGCCGGGGAGCCAAGAGACCCAGTACTTC. Its translation: CASSLVLAGGPGSQETQYF.

This sequence joins TRBV7-9 and TRBJ2-7; the D is unclear. This CDR3 has 14 residues. Germline V gene data show CDR1 as SEHNR and CDR2 as FQNEAQ (reference sequence). The V end lost 5 bases, the J end lost 3 bases, and 14 bases lay between the germline ends. DNA for the CDR3: TGTGCCAGCAGCCCGCGGACGGGTAGCTACGAGCAGTACTTC. Amino acid sequence: CASSPRTGSYEQYF.

The chain joins TRBV27 to TRBJ2-3; D not resolved. V dropped 6 bases and J dropped 0 bases, with 13 bases sitting between them. From germline, CDR1 is MNHEY and CDR2 SMNVEV (reference sequence). The CDR3 extends over 15 amino acids. In nucleotides, the CDR3 is TGTGCCAGCAGCCCGTTTGCGATTAGCACAGATACGCAGTATTTT. Its translation: CASSPFAISTDTQYF.

J is TRBJ2-1 and V is TRBV4-2, with D tentatively TRBD1 or TRBD2 (5 bases each). The CDR3 is 15 amino acids. The germline V gene encodes CDR1 LGHNA and CDR2 YNFKEQ. Trimming stripped 4 bases from V and 10 bases from J, with 20 bases between. The CDR3: CASSPPGTLIGEQFF. CDR3 in DNA: TGTGCCAGCAGCCCTCCCGGGACGCTTATAGGGGAGCAGTTCTTC.

The rearrangement joins TRBV28 to TRBJ2-7; the D is unclear. The V end lost 5 bases, the J end lost 0 bases, and 8 bases lay between the germline ends. CDR1 is MDHEN, CDR2 SYDVKM, per germline. CDR3 size: 13 residues. CDR3 loop: CASSPRSSYEQYF. DNA for the CDR3: TGTGCCAGCAGTCCGAGGAGCTCCTACGAGCAGTACTTC.

This chain links TRBV18 with TRBJ1-2; D not resolved. Trimming left V 6 bases short and J 7 bases short, with 15 bases between. Germline loops: CDR1 KGHSH, CDR2 LQKENI. This CDR3 comprises 13 residues. The CDR3 DNA is TGTGCCAGCTCTACCCCGGGTAGTCTTGGCTACACCTTC. This codes for CASSTPGSLGYTF.

CDR3 residues: CAWTTGTGYQPQHF. As DNA, the CDR3 is TGTGCCTGGACGACAGGGACAGGGTACCAGCCCCAGCATTTT. V is TRBV30 and J is TRBJ1-5; 9 bases map to TRBD1. CDR1 is GTSNPN, CDR2 SVGIG, per germline (reference sequence). The CDR3 runs 14 residues. After removal of 4 bases from V and 7 bases from J, the junction contained 8 bases not matched to a gene.

This sequence joins TRBV27 and TRBJ2-3; weak D call: TRBD2 (6 bases). Germline V gene data show CDR1 as MNHEY and CDR2 as SMNVEV (reference sequence). The CDR3 totals 14 residues. V lost 8 bases and J lost 1, with 13 bases in between. Here the CDR3 DNA reads TGTGCCAGCTCGCGGGGATCTGGCACAGATACGCAGTATTTT. Protein sequence: CASSRGSGTDTQYF.

The chain combines TRBV2 with TRBJ2-1, with 7 bases that match TRBD2. This CDR3 has 15 amino acids. CDR1 is SNHLY, CDR2 FYNNEI, per germline. V was pared by 8 bases and J by 8 bases, with 15 bases of the junction left unmatched. The CDR3 DNA follows: TGTGCCAGCCTCCCCCCGGGAGGTAGCTTCCATGAGCAGTTCTTC. Translating it yields CASLPPGGSFHEQFF.

This clone is a singleton in its sample. The chain is built from TRBV5-5 and TRBJ2-6; no firm D call. Per germline, CDR1 SGHKS and CDR2 YYEKEE (reference sequence). The V and J ends lost 3 bases and 3 bases respectively, with 13 bases between them. The CDR3 is made up of 16 amino acids. The CDR3: CASSSQWVLGANVLTF. The CDR3 bases are TGTGCCAGCAGCTCCCAGTGGGTTCTTGGGGCCAACGTCCTGACTTTC.

V gene TRBV29-1 combines with J gene TRBJ1-2, with D possibly matching TRBD1 (5 bases). Germline assignment: CDR1 SQVTM and CDR2 ANQGSEA. Trimming pared 3 bases from V and 0 bases from J, leaving 5 bases between. The CDR3 length is 12 residues. The CDR3 here is CSVETANYGYTF. CDR3 nucleotide sequence: TGCAGCGTTGAGACAGCTAACTATGGCTACACCTTC.

The V call is TRBV20-1, the J call TRBJ2-3; tentatively, D is TRBD2 (6 bases). The CDR3 spans 11 residues. CDR1 and CDR2 from the germline V gene are DFQATT and SNEGSKA (reference sequence). Trimming took 8 bases from V and 4 from J, leaving 10 bases between them. CDR3 residues: CSRGGPDTQYF. The CDR3 DNA sequence: TGCAGTCGGGGAGGTCCAGATACGCAGTATTTT.

The genes are TRBV11-3 and TRBJ2-7; D call uncertain. The CDR3 has 13 amino acids. The V and J ends lost 1 base and 0 bases respectively, with 4 bases between them. CDR1 SGHNT and CDR2 YENEEA come from the germline V gene. The CDR3 DNA follows: TGTGCCAGCAGCTTAGCGAACTCCTACGAGCAGTACTTC. Encoded protein: CASSLANSYEQYF.

The chain has TRBV4-2 and TRBJ2-1, with TRBD2 matching over 9 bases. Germline V CDR1 and CDR2: LGHNA, YNFKEQ. V was clipped by 1 base and J by 5 bases; unmatched bases: 3. CDR3 length: 15 amino acids. CDR3: CASSQASGEHNEQFF. The CDR3 DNA sequence: TGTGCCAGCAGCCAAGCTAGCGGGGAACACAATGAGCAGTTCTTC.

The gene calls are TRBV6-1 and TRBJ2-7; a possible D gene is TRBD1 (6 bases). The CDR3 sequence is 14 residues long. V lost 7 bases, J lost 4 bases, and 17 bases lay in between. Per the germline V gene, CDR1 is MNHNS and CDR2 is SASEGT. CDR3 in DNA: TGTGCCAGCAAGACGAGTACAGGGTTGTACGAGCAGTACTTC. This translates into CASKTSTGLYEQYF.

This rearrangement joins TRBV27 to TRBJ2-3; 9 bases map to TRBD2. Trimming took 5 bases from V and 5 from J; bases not matched to a gene: 5. The germline CDR1 and CDR2 sequences are MNHEY and SMNVEV (reference sequence). CDR3 length equals 14 residues. The CDR3 region is CASSLAGSGDTQYF. As DNA, the CDR3 is TGTGCCAGCAGTCTAGCGGGAAGCGGAGATACGCAGTATTTT.

The chain links TRBV29-1 to TRBJ1-4, with 7 positions matching TRBD1. V lost 5 bases and J lost 0; bases outside the gene matches: 9. In germline, CDR1 is SQVTM, CDR2 ANQGSEA. The CDR3 has 16 residues. CDR3 sequence reads: CSVSGTEKATNEKLFF. The DNA for the CDR3 is TGCAGCGTTTCCGGGACAGAAAAAGCAACTAATGAAAAACTGTTTTTT.

The chain employs TRBV5-4 and TRBJ2-1, with D possibly being TRBD1 or TRBD2 (5 bases each). V lost 3 bases and J 5 bases, leaving 9 bases between the germline ends. Germline V gene data show CDR1 as SGHNT and CDR2 as YYREEE (reference sequence). The CDR3 length is 13 residues. The CDR3 DNA sequence: TGTGCCAGCAGCTGGGACCCCGACAATGAGCAGTTCTTC. It translates to CASSWDPDNEQFF.

This clone showed up just once. The V and J genes are TRBV19 and TRBJ1-1; D is possibly TRBD1 (6 bases). CDR1 and CDR2 from the germline V gene are LNHDA and SQIVND (reference sequence). There are 17 residues in the CDR3. The ends were cut back, 4 bases at V and 6 bases at J, with 24 bases in the middle. The CDR3 nucleotides read TGTGCCAGTAGTAAGGCAGGGGAGGTTATAAGGTTTGCTGAAGCTTTCTTT. It encodes CASSKAGEVIRFAEAFF.

The rearrangement links TRBV27 to TRBJ1-1, with TRBD1 as a possible D gene (5 bases). The V gene lost 6 bases and the J gene lost 5 bases, with 25 bases spanning the gap. The CDR3 sequence is 17 residues long. The V gene's germline CDR1 is MNHEY and CDR2 SMNVEV (reference sequence). The CDR3 here is CASSRPPGGMGGTEAFF. The DNA of the CDR3 is TGTGCCAGCAGCCGGCCCCCCGGGGGGATGGGAGGTACTGAAGCTTTCTTT.

The chain is built from TRBV28 and TRBJ2-1, with D maybe TRBD2 (5 bases). Germline V lookup: CDR1 MDHEN, CDR2 SYDVKM. The V end lost 5 bases, the J end lost 6 bases, and 23 bases lay between the germline ends. There are 17 residues in the CDR3. The CDR3 DNA reads as TGTGCCAGCAGTCCACCCTGGACTCCGCCCCCTGCCAATGAGCAGTTCTTC. Its translation is CASSPPWTPPPANEQFF.

V gene TRBV7-9 combines with J gene TRBJ2-7; D remains ambiguous. The V end lost 5 bases, the J end lost 3 bases, and 14 bases lay between the germline ends. The germline CDR1 and CDR2 sequences are SEHNR and FQNEAQ (reference sequence). The CDR3 covers 14 residues. CDR3 in amino acids: CASSPGVSGYEQYF. The CDR3 bases are TGTGCCAGCAGCCCAGGAGTGTCGGGCTACGAGCAGTACTTC.

The rearrangement links TRBV6-1 to TRBJ2-7; 11 nucleotides align to TRBD2. This CDR3 is 15 amino acids long. The V gene end was trimmed by 3 bases and the J gene end by 2 bases; junction bases not matched to a gene: 3. Germline assignment: CDR1 MNHNS and CDR2 SASEGT. CDR3 in amino acids: CASSEGTSGTYEQYF. The CDR3 nucleotides are TGTGCCAGCAGTGAGGGGACTAGCGGTACCTACGAGCAGTACTTC.

The V and J genes are TRBV9 and TRBJ1-1; TRBD1 matches at 9 bases. The V gene end was trimmed by 1 base and the J gene end by 1 base; junction bases not matched to a gene: 2. Looked up from germline, CDR1 is SGDLS and CDR2 is YYNGEE. The CDR3 consists of 15 residues. The CDR3 DNA reads as TGTGCCAGCAGCGTAACGGGACAGGGGAACACTGAAGCTTTCTTT. It translates to CASSVTGQGNTEAFF.

V gene TRBV13 combines with J gene TRBJ2-7; D is perhaps TRBD2 (6 bases). Trimming cost V 5 bases and J 0 bases, with 14 bases left between them. This CDR3 is 15 amino acids long. Germline V CDR1 and CDR2: PRHDT, FYEKMQ (reference sequence). CDR3 nucleotide sequence: TGTGCCAGCAGCCCTGGGACTTCTAGCTCCTACGAGCAGTACTTC. Protein: CASSPGTSSSYEQYF.

This clone has at least ten counts. The chain employs TRBV4-2 and TRBJ2-5, with TRBD1 matching over 7 bases. CDR1 LGHNA and CDR2 YNFKEQ come from the germline V gene. V trimming: 0 bases; J trimming: 2 bases; junction bases outside the gene matches: 3. The CDR3 extends over 15 amino acids. CDR3: CASSQEGQLQETQYF. The CDR3 region has the DNA TGTGCCAGCAGCCAAGAGGGACAGCTACAAGAGACCCAGTACTTC.

CDR3 in amino acids: CASSLYRTSGRGELFF. For the CDR3, the DNA is TGTGCCAGCAGCTTGTATCGGACTAGCGGGAGAGGGGAGCTGTTTTTT. The chain recombines TRBV5-8 with TRBJ2-2, with TRBD2 matching 13 bases. V dropped 1 base and J dropped 8; count of bases not matched to a gene: 5. This CDR3 has 16 residues. The germline CDR1 and CDR2 sequences are SGHTS and YDEGEE.